This T cell receptor (beta chain) derives from a study of T-cell memory formation after mild COVID-19. TCRdb reprocessed the 5' RACE reads via MiXCR and lists one record per CDR3 protein. The sample has a few hundred thousand distinct CDR3 sequences, under 30% seen once. The clonotype was recovered from an adult woman who had mild COVID-19 (a few samples of this study predate the infection). Cell type and time point are not known. The sequenced sample was PBMCs or a T cell subset sorted from them (not recorded which).

This CDR3 reads CASSPQPGGANVLTF. The CDR3 DNA follows: TGCGCCAGCAGCCCGCAACCGGGCGGGGCCAACGTCCTGACTTTC. The chain couples TRBV4-3 to TRBJ2-6; D ambiguous. V gave up 4 bases and J gave up 4 bases, with 11 bases separating them. The CDR3 is made up of 15 amino acids. Looked up from germline, CDR1 is LGHNA and CDR2 is YSLEER.